This T cell receptor beta chain was profiled in a study of cytomegalovirus exposure and HLA in healthy donors. About this clone: Its antigen remains unidentified.

The V and J ends lost 4 bases and 5 bases respectively, with 14 bases between them. Germline V gene lookup returns CDR1 SNHLY and CDR2 FYNNEI. CDR3 length equals 14 residues. Whole-study results and caveats: Most TCR beta V segments were productive about 87% or about 30% of the time in an earlier analysis. The study assumed roughly uniform donor sequencing depth for presence/absence analyses.

60 Vbeta and 13 Jbeta primers were used in PCR. Produced via immunoSEQ multiplex PCR; TCRdb's table is partial and in-frame only. Of over 100,000 clones in the sample, about four fifths were seen once. This chain connects TRBV2 to TRBJ1-2, with D maybe TRBD1 (5 bases). Specimen: PBMCs. The receptor's source is a man aged 30 to 45 in good health and CMV-seropositive. The chain's CDR3 is CASSAQGPGYGYTF. In nucleotides, the CDR3 is TGTGCCAGCAGTGCCCAGGGTCCCGGTTATGGCTACACCTTC.